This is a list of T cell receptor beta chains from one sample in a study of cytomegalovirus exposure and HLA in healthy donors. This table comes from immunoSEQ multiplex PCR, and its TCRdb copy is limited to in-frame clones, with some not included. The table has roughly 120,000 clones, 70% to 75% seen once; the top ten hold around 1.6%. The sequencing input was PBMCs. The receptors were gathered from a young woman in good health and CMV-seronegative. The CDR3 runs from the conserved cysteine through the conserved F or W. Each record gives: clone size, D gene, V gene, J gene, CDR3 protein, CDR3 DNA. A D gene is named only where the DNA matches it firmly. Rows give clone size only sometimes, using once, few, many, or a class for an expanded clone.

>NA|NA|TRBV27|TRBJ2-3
CASSSGTSTDTQYF
TGTGCCAGCAGTTCGGGTACTAGCACAGATACGCAGTATTTT
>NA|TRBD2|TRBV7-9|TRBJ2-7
CASSGLAGEQYF
TGTGCCAGCAGCGGACTAGCGGGGGAGCAGTACTTC
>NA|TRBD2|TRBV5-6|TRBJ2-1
CASSAGTSAGEQFF
TGTGCCAGCAGCGCCGGGACTAGCGCTGGTGAGCAGTTCTTC
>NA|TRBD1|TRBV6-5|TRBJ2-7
CASSYGTGVENEQYF
TGTGCCAGCAGTTACGGGACAGGGGTAGAAAACGAGCAGTACTTC
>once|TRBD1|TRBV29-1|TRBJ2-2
CSARDSKFTGELFF
TGCAGCGCCCGGGACAGTAAGTTCACCGGGGAGCTGTTTTTT
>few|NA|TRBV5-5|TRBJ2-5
CASSLGSTARQETQYF
TGTGCCAGCAGCTTGGGGTCGACAGCGAGGCAAGAGACCCAGTACTTC
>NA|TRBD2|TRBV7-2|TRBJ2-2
CASSLAPTGGWNTGELFF
TGTGCCAGCAGCTTAGCGCCTACGGGGGGGTGGAACACCGGGGAGCTGTTTTTT
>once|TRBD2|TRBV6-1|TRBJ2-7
CASTAQGGYSYEQYF
TGTGCCAGCACCGCCCAGGGAGGGTACTCCTACGAGCAGTACTTC
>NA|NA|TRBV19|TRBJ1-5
CASKTDPSNQPQHF
TGTGCCAGTAAGACAGACCCTAGCAATCAGCCCCAGCATTTT
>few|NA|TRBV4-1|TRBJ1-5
CASSQESGRDQPQHF
TGCGCCAGCAGCCAAGAATCAGGCAGAGATCAGCCCCAGCATTTT
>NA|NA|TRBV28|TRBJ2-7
CASSWGGHSYEQYF
TGTGCCAGCAGTTGGGGCGGTCACTCCTACGAGCAGTACTTC
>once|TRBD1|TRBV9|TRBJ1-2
CASSVVPGTGARYGYTF
TGTGCCAGCAGCGTAGTGCCTGGGACAGGGGCGAGGTATGGCTACACCTTC
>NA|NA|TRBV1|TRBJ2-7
CTSSIGTGEPYEQYF
TGCACCAGCAGCATTGGTACAGGGGAACCCTACGAGCAGTACTTC
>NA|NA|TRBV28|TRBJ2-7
CASTRVGGRSYEQYF
TGTGCCAGCACTCGAGTAGGGGGTAGGTCCTACGAGCAGTACTTC
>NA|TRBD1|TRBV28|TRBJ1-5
CATVRPGQGAYQPQHF
TGTGCCACTGTTCGTCCGGGACAGGGGGCGTATCAGCCCCAGCATTTT
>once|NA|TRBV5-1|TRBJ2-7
CASSRIRGMSSYEQYF
TGCGCCAGCAGCCGGATTCGGGGGATGAGCTCCTACGAGCAGTACTTC
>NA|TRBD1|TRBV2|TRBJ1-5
CASSGTGQDNQPQHF
TGTGCCAGCAGTGGGACGGGACAGGATAATCAGCCCCAGCATTTT
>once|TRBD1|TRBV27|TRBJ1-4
CASRTGTGAFNEKLFF
TGTGCCAGCAGGACCGGGACAGGGGCCTTTAATGAAAAACTGTTTTTT
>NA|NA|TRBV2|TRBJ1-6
CASSDGLTNSPLHF
TGTGCCAGCAGTGATGGACTCACGAATTCACCCCTCCACTTT
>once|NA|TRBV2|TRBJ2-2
CASSEDGYTGELFF
TGTGCCAGCAGTGAAGACGGTTACACCGGGGAGCTGTTTTTT
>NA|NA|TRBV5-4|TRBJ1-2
CASSQDRKTGYTF
TGTGCCAGCAGCCAAGACAGAAAGACTGGCTACACCTTC
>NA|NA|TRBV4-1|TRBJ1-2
CASSQREPGSGGYTF
TGCGCCAGCAGCCAGCGGGAACCGGGCTCGGGTGGCTACACCTTC
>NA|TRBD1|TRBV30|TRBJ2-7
CAWSAGTGGYEQYF
TGTGCCTGGAGCGCCGGGACAGGGGGCTACGAGCAGTACTTC
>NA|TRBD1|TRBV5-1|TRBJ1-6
CASSLAQGARDSPLHF
TGCGCCAGCAGCTTGGCTCAGGGGGCTCGAGATTCACCCCTCCACTTT
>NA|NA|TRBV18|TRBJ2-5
CASSPEVQETQYF
TGTGCCAGCTCACCTGAGGTCCAAGAGACCCAGTACTTC
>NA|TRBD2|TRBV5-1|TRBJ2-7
CASSKEPGLPAYEQYF
TGCGCCAGCAGCAAGGAACCGGGACTACCCGCCTACGAGCAGTACTTC
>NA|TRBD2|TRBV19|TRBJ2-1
CASSDLAGGVVEQFF
TGTGCCAGTAGTGACCTAGCGGGGGGCGTAGTTGAGCAGTTCTTC
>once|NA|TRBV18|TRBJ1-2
CASSPGHEYGYTF
TGTGCCAGCTCACCAGGACATGAATATGGCTACACCTTC
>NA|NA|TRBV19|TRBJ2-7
CASSIQADQEQYF
TGTGCCAGTAGTATCCAGGCAGACCAGGAGCAGTACTTC
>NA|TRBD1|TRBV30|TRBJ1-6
CAWKGQANSPLHF
TGTGCCTGGAAGGGACAGGCTAATTCACCCCTCCACTTT
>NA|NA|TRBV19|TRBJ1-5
CASSPSQGFGNQPQHF
TGTGCCAGTAGTCCTTCACAGGGATTTGGCAATCAGCCCCAGCATTTT
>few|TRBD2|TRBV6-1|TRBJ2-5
CASSETPGLAKTQYF
TGTGCCAGCAGTGAAACGCCGGGACTAGCGAAGACCCAGTACTTC
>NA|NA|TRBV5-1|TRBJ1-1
CASSLELETEAFF
TGCGCCAGCAGCTTGGAGCTAGAAACTGAAGCTTTCTTT
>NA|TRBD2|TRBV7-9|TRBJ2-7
CASSSGTSGNPYEQYF
TGTGCCAGCAGCTCTGGGACTAGCGGGAATCCCTACGAGCAGTACTTC
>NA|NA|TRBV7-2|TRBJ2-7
CASSLSALRRSDYEQYF
TGTGCCAGCAGCTTATCCGCACTTAGAAGGAGTGACTACGAGCAGTACTTC
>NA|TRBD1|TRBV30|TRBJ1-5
CAWSLDRVHSLGSNQPQHF
TGTGCCTGGAGTTTAGACAGGGTACACTCGCTCGGGAGCAATCAGCCCCAGCATTTT
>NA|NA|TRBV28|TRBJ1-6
CASSPAQGTRPTQSLHF
TGTGCCAGCAGTCCTGCCCAGGGAACGAGGCCCACTCAGTCCCTCCACTTT